This passage covers 16 T cell receptor beta chains from one sample sequenced in a study of blood T cell repertoires in COVID-19. The data were produced by immunoSEQ multiplex PCR, yet TCRdb's version contains in-frame clones alone and is incomplete. Here the sample spans 200,000 to 300,000 clones, 85% to 90% being singletons. Sequences were obtained from PBMCs or T cells enriched from blood (not recorded which). These receptors were collected from a woman in her thirties with acute COVID-19.

The table lists this clone with a count of one. The CDR3 loop reads CASRPGQGIFQPQHF. CDR3 nucleotides: TGTGCCAGCCGCCCGGGACAGGGGATTTTTCAGCCCCAGCATTTT. V gene TRBV28 combines with J gene TRBJ1-5; 10 bases align to TRBD1. Germline values: CDR1 MDHEN, CDR2 SYDVKM. Germline trimming cut 8 bases from V and 6 bases from J; bases unmatched to any gene: 10. The CDR3 runs 15 residues.

The chain joins TRBV4-1 to TRBJ1-1; D remains unclear. The CDR3 extends over 16 amino acids. V was shortened by 5 bases and J by 3 bases, with 19 bases between the two germline ends. Germline CDR1 is MGHRA and CDR2 is YSYEKL. CDR3 residues: CASSSVRVTRDTEAFF. The CDR3 DNA reads TGCGCCAGCAGCTCTGTACGGGTCACCCGGGACACTGAAGCTTTCTTT.

V is TRBV19 and J is TRBJ2-7; D possibly corresponds to TRBD2 (5 bases). Trimming stripped 5 bases from V and 3 bases from J, with 14 bases between. In germline, CDR1 is LNHDA, CDR2 SQIVND (reference sequence). The CDR3 has 14 residues. DNA for the CDR3: TGTGCCAGTAGTGCCCGGACGGGGAGCTACGAGCAGTACTTC. Amino acids: CASSARTGSYEQYF.

The chain couples TRBV5-1 to TRBJ1-1; D might be TRBD1 (5 bases). This CDR3 contains 12 residues. V was clipped by 5 bases and J by 1 base, with 6 bases between them. From germline, CDR1 is SGHRS and CDR2 YFSETQ. CDR3 residues: CASRQGNTEAFF. The CDR3 DNA sequence: TGCGCCAGCAGGCAGGGGAACACTGAAGCTTTCTTT.

A single count supports this clone. The chain couples TRBV29-1 to TRBJ1-6; 7 bases agree with TRBD1. With 6 bases clipped from V and 7 bases from J, the junction kept 6 bases outside the gene matches. CDR1 is SQVTM and CDR2 is ANQGSEA in the germline V gene. This CDR3 is built from 13 residues. CDR3 protein: CSVLDRENSPLHF. The CDR3 DNA reads TGCAGCGTCTTAGACAGGGAAAATTCACCCCTCCACTTT.

J is TRBJ1-6 and V is TRBV11-2, with 7 bases identical to TRBD1. The CDR3 totals 13 residues. J lost 11 bases, V lost 6 bases, and 7 bases had no gene match. CDR1 and CDR2 (germline): SGHAT, FQNNGV. Written as DNA, the CDR3 is TGTGCCAGCAGAGCGACAGGGAAAGCACCCCTCCACTTT. Translated: CASRATGKAPLHF.

V usage is TRBV5-1 and J usage is TRBJ1-5; D call uncertain. Germline lookup yields CDR1 SGHRS and CDR2 YFSETQ. Trimming stripped 4 bases from V and 1 base from J, with 12 bases between. CDR3 length: 15 amino acids. The CDR3 region is CASSLTGSSNQPQHF. The CDR3 DNA reads as TGCGCCAGCAGCCTGACGGGAAGCAGCAATCAGCCCCAGCATTTT.

This rearrangement joins TRBV30 to TRBJ2-2; 12 bases fit TRBD2. Germline V gene lookup returns CDR1 GTSNPN and CDR2 SVGIG (reference sequence). The CDR3 extends over 16 amino acids. J gave up 7 bases and V 6 bases, and 12 bases lay outside the gene matches. DNA of the CDR3: TGTGCCTGCCCCCCTAGCGGGGGGGCTCGTGGCGGGGAGCTGTTTTTT. It codes for CACPPSGGARGGELFF.

This chain joins TRBV11-2 and TRBJ1-3; D perhaps matches TRBD1 (6 bases). This CDR3 contains 16 residues. Germline values: CDR1 SGHAT, CDR2 FQNNGV. V lost 0 bases to trimming and J lost 2 bases, with 11 bases between them. CDR3 bases: TGTGCCAGCAGCTTAGAACAGGGAAACGCTGGAAACACCATATATTTT. Translated, it gives CASSLEQGNAGNTIYF.

This chain links TRBV30 with TRBJ2-7, with 10 bases matching TRBD2. The germline CDR1 and CDR2 sequences are GTSNPN and SVGIG (reference sequence). The CDR3 totals 13 residues. After removal of 6 bases from V and 2 bases from J, the junction contained 4 bases not matched to a gene. CDR3 DNA: TGTGCCTGCGCGAGCGGGGGGGCCTACGAGCAGTACTTC. It encodes CACASGGAYEQYF.

The V and J genes are TRBV7-2 and TRBJ2-7, with 7 bases that match TRBD1. Looked up from germline, CDR1 is SGHTA and CDR2 is FQGNSA. This CDR3 is built from 13 residues. Unmatched junction bases numbered 1, after V lost 1 base and J lost 4 bases. CDR3 loop: CASSLEQGYEQYF. The DNA for the CDR3 is TGTGCCAGCAGCTTAGAACAGGGGTACGAGCAGTACTTC.

This clone has a single count. The chain is built from TRBV5-4 and TRBJ2-5; 11 bases line up with TRBD2. The CDR3 is 16 residues long. Losses at the gene ends were 4 bases for V and 2 bases for J; bases not matched to a gene: 7. Per the germline V gene, CDR1 is SGHNT and CDR2 is YYREEE (reference sequence). CDR3 protein: CASSGTSGGIQETQYF. CDR3 sequence (DNA): TGTGCCAGCAGCGGTACTAGCGGGGGCATTCAAGAGACCCAGTACTTC.

This clone was picked up one time. J is TRBJ2-7 and V is TRBV6-5, with 10 nucleotides matching TRBD1. Trimming took 2 bases from V and 2 from J; bases not matched to a gene: 3. The CDR3 has 15 residues. Germline V gives CDR1 MNHEY, CDR2 SVGAGI. CDR3 sequence reads: CASSYRQGAAYEQYF. The CDR3 nucleotides are TGTGCCAGCAGTTACAGACAGGGGGCCGCCTACGAGCAGTACTTC.

The gene calls are TRBV5-1 and TRBJ2-1, with 8 bases lining up with TRBD2. CDR1 is SGHRS and CDR2 is YFSETQ in the germline V gene. The ends lost 0 bases at V and 9 bases at J; junction bases unmatched: 14. The CDR3 runs 17 residues. CDR3 DNA: TGCGCCAGCAGCTTGGGGGCGGGACTAGGACCCTTTGTTGAGCAGTTCTTC. This sequence encodes CASSLGAGLGPFVEQFF.

The chain joins TRBV6-5 to TRBJ1-5; 7 bases fit TRBD1. Looked up from germline, CDR1 is MNHEY and CDR2 is SVGAGI. The junction had 8 bases not matched to a gene; V was cut back by 4 bases and J by 5 bases. CDR3 length equals 15 residues. The CDR3 DNA is TGTGCCAGCAGTTCTAACAGGGGAAGTGATCAGCCCCAGCATTTT. This gives the protein CASSSNRGSDQPQHF.

This clone has more than one count but fewer than ten. This chain joins TRBV5-5 and TRBJ2-7; possible D gene TRBD2, 6 bases. Looked up from germline, CDR1 is SGHKS and CDR2 is YYEKEE (reference sequence). Trimming stripped 4 bases from V and 7 bases from J, with 15 bases between. CDR3 length: 13 residues. The CDR3 here is CASSGTPGKEQYF. The CDR3 DNA reads TGTGCCAGCAGCGGGACTCCCGGTAAGGAGCAGTACTTC.